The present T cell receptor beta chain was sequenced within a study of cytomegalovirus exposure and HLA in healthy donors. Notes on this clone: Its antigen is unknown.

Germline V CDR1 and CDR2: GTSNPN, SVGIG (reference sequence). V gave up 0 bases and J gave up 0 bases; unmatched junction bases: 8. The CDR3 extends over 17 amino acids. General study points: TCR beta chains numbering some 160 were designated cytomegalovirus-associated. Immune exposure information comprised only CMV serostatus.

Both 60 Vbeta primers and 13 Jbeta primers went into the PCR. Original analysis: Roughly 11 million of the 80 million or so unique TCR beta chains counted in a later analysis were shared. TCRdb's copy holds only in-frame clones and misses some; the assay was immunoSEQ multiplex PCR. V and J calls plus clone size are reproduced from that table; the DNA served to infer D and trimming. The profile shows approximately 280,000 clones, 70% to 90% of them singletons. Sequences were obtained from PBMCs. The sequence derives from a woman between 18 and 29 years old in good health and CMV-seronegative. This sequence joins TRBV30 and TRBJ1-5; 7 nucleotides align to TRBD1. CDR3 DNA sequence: TGTGCCTGGAGTGTAAAAAGAGGGACAGATAGCAATCAGCCCCAGCATTTT. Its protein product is CAWSVKRGTDSNQPQHF. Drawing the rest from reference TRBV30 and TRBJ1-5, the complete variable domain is SQTIHQWPATLVQPVGSPLSLECTVEGTSNPNLYWYRQAAGRGLQLLFYSVGIGQISSEVPQNLSASRPQDRQFILSSKKLLLSDSGFYLCAWSVKRGTDSNQPQHFGDGTRLSIL.